The present T cell receptor beta chain was sequenced within a study of cytomegalovirus exposure and HLA in healthy donors. General observations from the study: Most TCR sequences were seen very rarely across donors, but some public TCRs occurred in many. Compared with the approximately 700-donor mean, an Asian-associated ancestry cluster reportedly had fewer N-insertions, according to a later analysis. There were under 200 TCR beta chains listed as cytomegalovirus-associated.

60 Vbeta and 13 Jbeta primers were used in PCR. Here immunoSEQ multiplex PCR was the method, and the copy in TCRdb shows in-frame clones only, minus some. The sample consists of some 93,000 clones, approximately 69% of them appearing once. A word on this clone: What it binds is not known.

Germline assignment: CDR1 LNHDA and CDR2 SQIVND (reference sequence). The CDR3 sequence is 14 residues long. The J segment lost 3 bases and the V segment lost 6 bases, leaving 7 bases of the junction unmatched. This sequence originates from a boy younger than 18 in good health and CMV-seropositive. The V call is TRBV19, the J call TRBJ1-2; 7 bases align to TRBD1. The sequencing sample was made of PBMCs. As DNA, the CDR3 is TGTGCCAGTAGCGAGTGGACAGGAGACTATGGCTACACCTTC. Its protein product is CASSEWTGDYGYTF.